The T cell receptor (beta chain) under discussion was sequenced for a study of blood T cell repertoires in COVID-19. Overall study context: Collection of acute and convalescent COVID-19 samples took place in the United States, Italy and Spain.

Data came from immunoSEQ multiplex PCR; TCRdb stores just in-frame clones and leaves some out. In the table there are under 350,000 clones, roughly 85% of which are singletons. Germline V gives CDR1 MNHNY, CDR2 SVGAGI (reference sequence). Trimming pared 8 bases from V and 3 bases from J, leaving 10 bases between. The CDR3 contains 12 residues. The origin of this receptor is a woman aged 70-85 years with acute or convalescent COVID-19. The rearrangement uses TRBV6-6 and TRBJ1-1; D is unresolved. Material for sequencing was peripheral blood. CDR3 coding DNA: TGTGCCAGCTTGAGGAGGGACACTGAAGCTTTCTTT. This translates into CASLRRDTEAFF.